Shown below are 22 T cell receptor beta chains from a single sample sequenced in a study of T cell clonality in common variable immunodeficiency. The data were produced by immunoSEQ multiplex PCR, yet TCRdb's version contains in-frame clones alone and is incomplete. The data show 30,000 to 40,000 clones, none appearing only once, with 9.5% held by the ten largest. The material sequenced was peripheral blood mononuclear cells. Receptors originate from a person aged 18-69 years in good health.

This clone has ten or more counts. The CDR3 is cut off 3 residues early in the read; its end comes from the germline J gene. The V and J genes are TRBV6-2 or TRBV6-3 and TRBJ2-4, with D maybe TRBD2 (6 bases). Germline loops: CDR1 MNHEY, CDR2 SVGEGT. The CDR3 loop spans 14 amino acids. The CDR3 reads CASSPPWEDYGQYF. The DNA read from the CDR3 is TGTGCCAGCAGTCCCCCCTGGGAGGACTATGGT.

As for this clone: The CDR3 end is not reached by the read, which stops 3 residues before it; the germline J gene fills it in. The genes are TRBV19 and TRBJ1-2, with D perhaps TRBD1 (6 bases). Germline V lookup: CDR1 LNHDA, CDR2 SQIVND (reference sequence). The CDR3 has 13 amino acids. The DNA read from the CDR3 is TGTGCCAGTGGAAATAGCGGGGGCTACGAC. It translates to CASGNSGGYD. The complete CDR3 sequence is CASGNSGGYDYTF.

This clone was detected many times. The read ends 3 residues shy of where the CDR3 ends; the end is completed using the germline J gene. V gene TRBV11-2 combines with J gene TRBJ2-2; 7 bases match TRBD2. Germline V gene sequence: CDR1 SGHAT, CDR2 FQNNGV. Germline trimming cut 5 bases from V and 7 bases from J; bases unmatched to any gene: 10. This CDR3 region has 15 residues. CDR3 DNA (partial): TGTGCCAGCAGCGCCCGAGGGCTAGCGGACGGGGAG. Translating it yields CASSARGLADGE. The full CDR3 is CASSARGLADGELFF.

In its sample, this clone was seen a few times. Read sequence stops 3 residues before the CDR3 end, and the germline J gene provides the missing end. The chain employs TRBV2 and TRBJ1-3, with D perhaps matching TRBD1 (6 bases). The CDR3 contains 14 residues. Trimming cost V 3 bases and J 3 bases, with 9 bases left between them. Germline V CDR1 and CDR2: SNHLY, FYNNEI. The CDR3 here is CASSDRGGGNTIYF. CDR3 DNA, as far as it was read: TGTGCCAGCAGTGACAGGGGAGGTGGAAACACC.

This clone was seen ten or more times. CDR3: CASSLSGQGVNEQYF. The CDR3 DNA, read in part, is TGCGCCAGCAGCTTGTCGGGGCAGGGGGTAAACGAG. The chain has TRBV5-1 and TRBJ2-7, with 7 bases lining up with TRBD1. The read finishes 3 residues shy of the CDR3 end, and the germline J gene is used to complete it. V was pared by 1 base and J by 5 bases, with 9 bases of the junction left unmatched. The length of the CDR3 is 15 residues. Looked up from germline, CDR1 is SGHRS and CDR2 is YFSETQ. Together with reference TRBV5-1 and TRBJ2-7, the CDR3 gives the full variable domain: KAGVTQTPRYLIKTRGQQVTLSCSPISGHRSVSWYQQTPGQGLQFLFEYFSETQRNKGNFPGRFSGRQFSNSRSEMNVSTLELGDSALYLCASSLSGQGVNEQYFGPGTRLTVT.

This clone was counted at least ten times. The CDR3 bases that were read are TGTGCCAGCAGCTCACAGGGGGCAGGCGAG. Translation gives CASSSQGAGE. The whole CDR3 region reads CASSSQGAGEQYF. The chain employs TRBV7-3 and TRBJ2-7; 9 bases align to TRBD1. The CDR3 goes on 3 residues after the read ends, and that part is filled in from the germline J gene. This CDR3 region has 13 residues. Germline CDR1 and CDR2: SGHTA and FQGTGA. V shed 4 bases, J shed 6 bases, and the junction held 4 bases outside the gene matches.

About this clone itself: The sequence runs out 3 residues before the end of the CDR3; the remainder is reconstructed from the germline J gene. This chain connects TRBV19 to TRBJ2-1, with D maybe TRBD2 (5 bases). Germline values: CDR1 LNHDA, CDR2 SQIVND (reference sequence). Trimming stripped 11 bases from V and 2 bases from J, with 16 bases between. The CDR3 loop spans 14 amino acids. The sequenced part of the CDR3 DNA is TGTGCCGCTCGGAAGGCCGGGGCCTACAATGAG. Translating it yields CAARKAGAYNE. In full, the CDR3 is CAARKAGAYNEQFF.

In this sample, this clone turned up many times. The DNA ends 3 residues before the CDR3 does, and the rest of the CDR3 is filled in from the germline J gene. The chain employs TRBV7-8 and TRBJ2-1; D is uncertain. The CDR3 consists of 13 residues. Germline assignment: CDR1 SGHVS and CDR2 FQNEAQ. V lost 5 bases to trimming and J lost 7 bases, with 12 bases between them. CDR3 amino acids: CASSDTLGNEQFF. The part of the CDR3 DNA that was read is TGTGCCAGCAGCGACACCTTAGGAAATGAG. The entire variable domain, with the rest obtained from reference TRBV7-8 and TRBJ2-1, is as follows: GAGVSQSPRYKVAKRGQDVALRCDPISGHVSLFWYQQALGQGPEFLTYFQNEAQLDKSGLPSDRFFAERPEGSVSTLKIQRTQQEDSAVYLCASSDTLGNEQFFGPGTRLTVL.

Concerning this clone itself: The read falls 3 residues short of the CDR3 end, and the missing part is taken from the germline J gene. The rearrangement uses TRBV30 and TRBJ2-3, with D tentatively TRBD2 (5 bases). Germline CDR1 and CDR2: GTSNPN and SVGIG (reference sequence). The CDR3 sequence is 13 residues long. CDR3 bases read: TGTGCCTGGAGAGGCCTAGCTAGGGAGACG. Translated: CAWRGLARET. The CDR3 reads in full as CAWRGLARETQYF.

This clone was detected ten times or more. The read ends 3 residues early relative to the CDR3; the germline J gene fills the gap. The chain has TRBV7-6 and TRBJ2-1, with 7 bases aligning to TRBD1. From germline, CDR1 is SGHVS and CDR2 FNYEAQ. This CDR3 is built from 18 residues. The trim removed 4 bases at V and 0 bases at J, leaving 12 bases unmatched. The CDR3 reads CASSSRAFPGGSYNEQFF. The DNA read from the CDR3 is TGTGCCAGCAGCTCTCGGGCCTTTCCAGGGGGCTCCTACAATGAG.

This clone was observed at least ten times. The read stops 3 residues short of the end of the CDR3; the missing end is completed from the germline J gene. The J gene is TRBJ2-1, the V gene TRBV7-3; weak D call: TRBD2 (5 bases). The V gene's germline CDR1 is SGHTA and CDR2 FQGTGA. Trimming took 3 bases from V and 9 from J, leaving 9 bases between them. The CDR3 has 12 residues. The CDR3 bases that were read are TGTGCCAGCAGCTTTGATGAGGGTGAG. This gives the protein CASSFDEGE. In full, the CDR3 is CASSFDEGEQFF. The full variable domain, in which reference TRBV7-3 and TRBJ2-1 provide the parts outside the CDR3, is GAGVSQTPSNKVTEKGKYVELRCDPISGHTALYWYRQSLGQGPEFLIYFQGTGAADDSGLPNDRFFAVRPEGSVSTLKIQRTERGDSAVYLCASSFDEGEQFFGPGTRLTVL.

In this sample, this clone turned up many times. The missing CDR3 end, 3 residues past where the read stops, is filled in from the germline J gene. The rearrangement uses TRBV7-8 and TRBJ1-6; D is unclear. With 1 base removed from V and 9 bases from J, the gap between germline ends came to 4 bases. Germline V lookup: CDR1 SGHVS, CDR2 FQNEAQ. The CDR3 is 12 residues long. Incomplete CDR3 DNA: TGTGCCAGCAGCTTAGTCCTTTCACCC. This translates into CASSLVLSP. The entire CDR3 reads CASSLVLSPLHF.

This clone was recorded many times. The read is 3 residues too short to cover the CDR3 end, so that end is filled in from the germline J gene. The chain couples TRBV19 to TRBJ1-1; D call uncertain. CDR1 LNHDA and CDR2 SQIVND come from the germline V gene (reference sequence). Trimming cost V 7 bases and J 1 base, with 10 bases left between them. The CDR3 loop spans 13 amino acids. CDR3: CASKKGWNTEAFF. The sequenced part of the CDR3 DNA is TGTGCCAGTAAAAAAGGGTGGAACACTGAA.

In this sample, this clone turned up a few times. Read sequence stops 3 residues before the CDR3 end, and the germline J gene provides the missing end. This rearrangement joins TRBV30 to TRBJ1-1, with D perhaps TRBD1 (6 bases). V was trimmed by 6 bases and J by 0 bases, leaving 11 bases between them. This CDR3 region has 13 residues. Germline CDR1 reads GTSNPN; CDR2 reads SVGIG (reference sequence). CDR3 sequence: CACSTGLNTEAFF. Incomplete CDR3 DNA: TGTGCCTGTAGCACAGGGCTGAACACTGAA.

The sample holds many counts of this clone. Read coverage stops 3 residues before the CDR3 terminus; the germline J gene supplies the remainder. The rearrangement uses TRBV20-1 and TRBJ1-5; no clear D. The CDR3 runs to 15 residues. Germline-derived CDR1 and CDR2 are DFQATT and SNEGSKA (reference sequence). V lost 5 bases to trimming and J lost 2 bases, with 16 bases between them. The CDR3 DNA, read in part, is TGCAGTGCTCCCAGGAGAGGGTTTGGCAATCAGCCC. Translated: CSAPRRGFGNQP. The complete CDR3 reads CSAPRRGFGNQPQHF.

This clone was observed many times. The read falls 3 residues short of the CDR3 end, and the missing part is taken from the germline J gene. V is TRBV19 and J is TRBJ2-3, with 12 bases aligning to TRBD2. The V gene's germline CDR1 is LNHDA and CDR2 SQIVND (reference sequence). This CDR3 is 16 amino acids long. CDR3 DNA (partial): TGTGCCAGTAGTTCCCGACTAGCGGGAGTAGGAGAGACG. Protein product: CASSSRLAGVGET. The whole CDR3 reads CASSSRLAGVGETQYF.

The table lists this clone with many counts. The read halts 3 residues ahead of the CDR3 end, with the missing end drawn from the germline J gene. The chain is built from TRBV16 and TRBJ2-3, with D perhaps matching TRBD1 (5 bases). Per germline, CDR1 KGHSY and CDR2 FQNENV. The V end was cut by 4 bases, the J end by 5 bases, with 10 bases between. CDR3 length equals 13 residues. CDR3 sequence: CASSLLQEDTQYF. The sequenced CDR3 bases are TGTGCCAGCAGCCTACTACAGGAAGATACG.

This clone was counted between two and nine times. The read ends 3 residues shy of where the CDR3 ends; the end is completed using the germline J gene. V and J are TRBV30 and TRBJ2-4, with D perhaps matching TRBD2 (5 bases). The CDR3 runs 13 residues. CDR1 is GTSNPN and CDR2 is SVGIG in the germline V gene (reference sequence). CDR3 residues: CAWGGGYSYGQYF. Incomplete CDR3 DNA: TGTGCCTGGGGAGGCGGGTATTCCTATGGT. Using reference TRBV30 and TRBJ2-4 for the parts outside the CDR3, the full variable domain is SQTIHQWPATLVQPVGSPLSLECTVEGTSNPNLYWYRQAAGRGLQLLFYSVGIGQISSEVPQNLSASRPQDRQFILSSKKLLLSDSGFYLCAWGGGYSYGQYFGAGTRLSVL.

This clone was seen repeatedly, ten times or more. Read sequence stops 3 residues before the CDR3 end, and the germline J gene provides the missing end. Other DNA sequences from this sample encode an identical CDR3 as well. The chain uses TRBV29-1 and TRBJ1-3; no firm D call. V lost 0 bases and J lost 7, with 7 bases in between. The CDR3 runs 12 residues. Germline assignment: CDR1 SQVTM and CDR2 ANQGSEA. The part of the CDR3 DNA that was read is TGCAGCGTTGAAGACAGAGGCAACACC. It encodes CSVEDRGNT. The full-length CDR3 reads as CSVEDRGNTIYF.

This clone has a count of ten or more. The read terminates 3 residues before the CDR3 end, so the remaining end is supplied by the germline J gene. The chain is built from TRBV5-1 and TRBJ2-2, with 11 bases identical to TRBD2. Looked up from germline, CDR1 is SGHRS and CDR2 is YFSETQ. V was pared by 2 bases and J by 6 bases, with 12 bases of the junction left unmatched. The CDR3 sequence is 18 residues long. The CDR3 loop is CASSFSPPLAGGPGELFF. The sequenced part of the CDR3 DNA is TGCGCCAGCAGCTTCTCGCCCCCTTTAGCGGGAGGGCCCGGGGAG.

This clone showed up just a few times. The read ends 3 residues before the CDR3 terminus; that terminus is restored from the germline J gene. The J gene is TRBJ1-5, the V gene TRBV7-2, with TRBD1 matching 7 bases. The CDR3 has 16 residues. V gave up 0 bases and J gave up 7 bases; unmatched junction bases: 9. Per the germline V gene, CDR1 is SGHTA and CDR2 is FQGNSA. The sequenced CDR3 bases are TGTGCCAGCAGCTTAGCTTCTACAGGGGTAGGGCAGCCC. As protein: CASSLASTGVGQP. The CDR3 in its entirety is CASSLASTGVGQPQHF.

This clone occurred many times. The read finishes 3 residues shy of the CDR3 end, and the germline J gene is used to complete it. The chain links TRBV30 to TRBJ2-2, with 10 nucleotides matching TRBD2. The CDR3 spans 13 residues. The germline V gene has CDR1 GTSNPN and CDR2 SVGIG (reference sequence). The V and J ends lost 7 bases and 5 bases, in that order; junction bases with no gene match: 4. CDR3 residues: CALLTSGTGELFF. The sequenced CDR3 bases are TGTGCCTTACTGACTAGCGGGACCGGGGAG.